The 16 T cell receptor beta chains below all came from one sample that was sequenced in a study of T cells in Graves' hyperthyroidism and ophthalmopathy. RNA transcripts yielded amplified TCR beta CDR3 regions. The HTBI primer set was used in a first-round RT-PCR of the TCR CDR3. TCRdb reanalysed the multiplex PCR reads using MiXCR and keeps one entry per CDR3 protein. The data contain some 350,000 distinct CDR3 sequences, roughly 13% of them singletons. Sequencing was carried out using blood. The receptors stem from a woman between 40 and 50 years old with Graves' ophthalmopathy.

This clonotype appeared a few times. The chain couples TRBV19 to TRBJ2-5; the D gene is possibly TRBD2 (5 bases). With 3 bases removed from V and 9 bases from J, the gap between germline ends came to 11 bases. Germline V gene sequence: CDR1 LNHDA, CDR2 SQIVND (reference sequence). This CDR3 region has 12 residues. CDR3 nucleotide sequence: TGTGCCAGTAGTATTATAGAGGGCCCCCAGTACTTC. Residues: CASSIIEGPQYF.

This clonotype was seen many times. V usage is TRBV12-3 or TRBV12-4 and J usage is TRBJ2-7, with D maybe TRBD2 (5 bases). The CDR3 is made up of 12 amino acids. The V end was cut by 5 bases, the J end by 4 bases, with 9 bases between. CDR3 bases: TGTGCCAGCAGTGAGGGAGTTTACGAGCAGTACTTC. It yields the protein CASSEGVYEQYF.

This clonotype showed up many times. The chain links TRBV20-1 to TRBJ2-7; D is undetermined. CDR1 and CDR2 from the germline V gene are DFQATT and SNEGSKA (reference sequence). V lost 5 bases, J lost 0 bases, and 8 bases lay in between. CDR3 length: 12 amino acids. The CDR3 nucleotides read TGCAGTGCTGTGGGGATCTCCTACGAGCAGTACTTC. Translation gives CSAVGISYEQYF.

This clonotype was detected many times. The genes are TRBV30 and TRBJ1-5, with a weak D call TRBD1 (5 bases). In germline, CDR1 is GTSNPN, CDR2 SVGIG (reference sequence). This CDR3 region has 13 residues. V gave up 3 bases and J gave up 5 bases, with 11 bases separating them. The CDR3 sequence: CAWSSRGYQPQHF. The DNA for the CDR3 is TGTGCCTGGAGCTCCCGGGGGTATCAGCCCCAGCATTTT. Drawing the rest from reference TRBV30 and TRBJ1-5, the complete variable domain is SQTIHQWPATLVQPVGSPLSLECTVEGTSNPNLYWYRQAAGRGLQLLFYSVGIGQISSEVPQNLSASRPQDRQFILSSKKLLLSDSGFYLCAWSSRGYQPQHFGDGTRLSIL.

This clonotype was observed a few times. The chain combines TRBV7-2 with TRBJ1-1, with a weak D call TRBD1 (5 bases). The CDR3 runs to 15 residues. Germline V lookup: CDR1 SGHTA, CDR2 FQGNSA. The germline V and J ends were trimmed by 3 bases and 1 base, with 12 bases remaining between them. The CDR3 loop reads CASSFGGGRNTEAFF. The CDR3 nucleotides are TGTGCCAGCAGCTTCGGTGGGGGGAGGAACACTGAAGCTTTCTTT.

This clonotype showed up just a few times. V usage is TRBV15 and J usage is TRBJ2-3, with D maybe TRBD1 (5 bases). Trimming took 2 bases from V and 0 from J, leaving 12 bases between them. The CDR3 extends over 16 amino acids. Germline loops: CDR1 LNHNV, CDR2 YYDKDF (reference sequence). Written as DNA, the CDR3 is TGTGCCACCAGCAGAAGAAACAGGTTCAGCACAGATACGCAGTATTTT. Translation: CATSRRNRFSTDTQYF.

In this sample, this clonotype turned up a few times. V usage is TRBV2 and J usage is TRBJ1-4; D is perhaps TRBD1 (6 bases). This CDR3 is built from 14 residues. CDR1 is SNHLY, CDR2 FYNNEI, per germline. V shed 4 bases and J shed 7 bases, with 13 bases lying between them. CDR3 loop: CASSVGGRSEKLFF. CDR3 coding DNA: TGTGCCAGCAGTGTGGGGGGGCGTAGTGAAAAACTGTTTTTT.

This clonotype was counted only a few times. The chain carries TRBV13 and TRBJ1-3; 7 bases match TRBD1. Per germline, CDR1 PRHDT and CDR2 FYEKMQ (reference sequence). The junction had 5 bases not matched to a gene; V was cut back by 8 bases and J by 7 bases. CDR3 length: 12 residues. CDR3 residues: CASGAGGNTIYF. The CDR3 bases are TGTGCCAGCGGAGCAGGGGGGAACACCATATATTTT. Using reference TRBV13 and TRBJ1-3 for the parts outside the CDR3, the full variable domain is AAGVIQSPRHLIKEKRETATLKCYPIPRHDTVYWYQQGPGQDPQFLISFYEKMQSDKGSIPDRFSAQQFSDYHSELNMSSLELGDSALYFCASGAGGNTIYFGEGSWLTVV.

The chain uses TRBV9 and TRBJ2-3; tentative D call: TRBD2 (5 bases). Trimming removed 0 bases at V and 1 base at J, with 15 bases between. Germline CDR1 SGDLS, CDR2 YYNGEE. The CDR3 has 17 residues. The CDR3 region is CASSVVPVEVGTDTQYF. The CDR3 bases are TGTGCCAGCAGCGTAGTTCCCGTGGAGGTGGGCACAGATACGCAGTATTTT.

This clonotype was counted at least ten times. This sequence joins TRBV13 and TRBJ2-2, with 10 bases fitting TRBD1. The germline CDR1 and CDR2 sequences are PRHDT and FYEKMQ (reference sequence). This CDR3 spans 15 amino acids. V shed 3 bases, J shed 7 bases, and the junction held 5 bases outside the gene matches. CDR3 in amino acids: CASSLPGQGIGELFF. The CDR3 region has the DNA TGTGCCAGCAGCTTGCCGGGACAGGGGATCGGGGAGCTGTTTTTT.

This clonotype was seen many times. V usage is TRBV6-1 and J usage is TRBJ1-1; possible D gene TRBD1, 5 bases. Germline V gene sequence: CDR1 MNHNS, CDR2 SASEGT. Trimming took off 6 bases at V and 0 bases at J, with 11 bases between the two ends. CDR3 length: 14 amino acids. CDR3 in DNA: TGTGCCAGCAGGATTGGGGGTTTGAACACTGAAGCTTTCTTT. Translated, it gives CASRIGGLNTEAFF.

The CDR3 loop reads CASSLMAGVGNTIYF. The CDR3 DNA is TGTGCCAGCAGCTTAATGGCGGGGGTTGGAAACACCATATATTTT. V and J are TRBV11-2 and TRBJ1-3; tentative D call: TRBD1 (5 bases). This CDR3 is built from 15 residues. Trimming shortened V by 2 bases and J by 3 bases, and 11 bases separated the two germline ends. Germline lookup yields CDR1 SGHAT and CDR2 FQNNGV.

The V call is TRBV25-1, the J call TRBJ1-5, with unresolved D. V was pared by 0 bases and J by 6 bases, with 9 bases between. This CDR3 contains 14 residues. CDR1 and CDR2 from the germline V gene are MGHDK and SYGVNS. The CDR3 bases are TGTGCCAGCAGTGAATACGGAGGAGGTCAGCCCCAGCATTTT. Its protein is CASSEYGGGQPQHF.

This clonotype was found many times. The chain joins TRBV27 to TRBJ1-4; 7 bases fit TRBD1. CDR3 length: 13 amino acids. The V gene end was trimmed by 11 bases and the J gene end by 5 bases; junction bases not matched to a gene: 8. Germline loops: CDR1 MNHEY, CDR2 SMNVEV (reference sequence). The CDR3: CAVAGQPNEKLFF. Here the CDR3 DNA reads TGTGCCGTAGCGGGACAGCCGAATGAAAAACTGTTTTTT.

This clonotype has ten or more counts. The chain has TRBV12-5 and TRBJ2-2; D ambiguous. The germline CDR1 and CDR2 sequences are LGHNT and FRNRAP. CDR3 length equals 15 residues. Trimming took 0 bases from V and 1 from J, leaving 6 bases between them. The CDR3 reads CASGLVMGNTGELFF. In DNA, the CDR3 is TGTGCTAGTGGTTTGGTAATGGGGAACACCGGGGAGCTGTTTTTT.

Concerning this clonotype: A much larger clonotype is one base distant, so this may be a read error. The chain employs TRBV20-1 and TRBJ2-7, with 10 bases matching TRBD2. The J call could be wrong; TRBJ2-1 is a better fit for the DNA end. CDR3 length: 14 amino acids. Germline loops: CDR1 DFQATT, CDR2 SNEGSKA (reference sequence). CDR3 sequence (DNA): TGCAGTGCTAGATTCCCTAGCGGGGGCTACGAGCAGTTCTTC. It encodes CSARFPSGGYEQFF.